This is a list of T cell receptor beta chains from one sample in a study of post-analysis software for immune sequencing data. Via MiXCR, TCRdb re-called the PCR reads, giving one row per CDR3 protein. The sample includes roughly 400,000 distinct CDR3 sequences, 30% to 45% seen only once; the top ten take about 7.6%. The sequenced sample was blood. These receptors originate from a girl aged 2-10 years with multiple sclerosis. CDR3s include the opening cysteine and the closing phenylalanine or tryptophan. The D gene is left open where the match is weak. Clone size is shown for a subset of rows, as once, few, many or a class of expanded clone.

v_gene: TRBV12-3/TRBV12-4; abundance: -; j_gene: TRBJ2-3; d_gene: -; CDR3aa: CASSFERSLVYTQYF; CDR3nt: TGTGCCAGCAGTTTTGAGCGGTCTCTCGTGTATACGCAGTATTTT
v_gene: TRBV27; abundance: -; j_gene: TRBJ2-1; d_gene: -; CDR3aa: CTSSFSVPGGNEQFF; CDR3nt: TGTACCAGCAGTTTTTCCGTCCCCGGGGGCAATGAGCAGTTCTTC
v_gene: TRBV28; abundance: -; j_gene: TRBJ2-1; d_gene: -; CDR3aa: CASSLQGAGEDEQFF; CDR3nt: TGTGCCAGCAGTTTACAGGGGGCGGGAGAGGATGAGCAGTTCTTC
v_gene: TRBV5-1; abundance: -; j_gene: TRBJ2-2; d_gene: -; CDR3aa: CASSSARTGELFF; CDR3nt: TGCGCCAGCAGCTCAGCTAGGACCGGGGAGCTGTTTTTT
v_gene: TRBV7-9; abundance: -; j_gene: TRBJ2-7; d_gene: TRBD1; CDR3aa: CASSSQRTGAYEQYF; CDR3nt: TGTGCCAGCAGCTCCCAGCGGACAGGGGCCTACGAGCAGTACTTC
v_gene: TRBV5-1; abundance: -; j_gene: TRBJ2-7; d_gene: -; CDR3aa: CASSINSGANYEQYF; CDR3nt: TGCGCCAGCAGCATCAATTCCGGGGCAAACTACGAGCAGTACTTC
v_gene: TRBV14; abundance: -; j_gene: TRBJ1-2; d_gene: -; CDR3aa: CASSLRGLKVYGYTF; CDR3nt: TGTGCCAGCAGCCTACGTGGGCTAAAAGTCTATGGCTACACCTTC
v_gene: TRBV4-2; abundance: few; j_gene: TRBJ2-4; d_gene: -; CDR3aa: CASSQEGGRARNIQYF; CDR3nt: TGTGCCAGCAGCCAAGAAGGGGGACGAGCAAGGAACATTCAGTACTTC
v_gene: TRBV7-3; abundance: few; j_gene: TRBJ2-6; d_gene: -; CDR3aa: CASSLQGFGANVLTF; CDR3nt: TGTGCCAGCAGCTTACAGGGGTTTGGGGCCAACGTCCTGACTTTC
v_gene: TRBV20-1; abundance: few; j_gene: TRBJ2-1; d_gene: -; CDR3aa: CSARAQRNEQFF; CDR3nt: TGCAGTGCCCGGGCACAGAGGAATGAGCAGTTCTTC
v_gene: TRBV14; abundance: few; j_gene: TRBJ2-3; d_gene: TRBD1; CDR3aa: CASSQKGQGWYTDTQYF; CDR3nt: TGTGCCAGCAGCCAAAAAGGACAGGGTTGGTACACAGATACGCAGTATTTT
v_gene: TRBV7-2; abundance: few; j_gene: TRBJ1-2; d_gene: -; CDR3aa: CASSLAGADNYGYTF; CDR3nt: TGTGCCAGCAGCTTGGCGGGAGCGGATAACTATGGCTACACCTTC
v_gene: TRBV5-1; abundance: -; j_gene: TRBJ1-2; d_gene: TRBD1; CDR3aa: CASRTGILESGGYTF; CDR3nt: TGCGCCAGCCGGACAGGGATCTTGGAATCGGGTGGCTACACCTTC
v_gene: TRBV7-8; abundance: -; j_gene: TRBJ2-1; d_gene: -; CDR3aa: CASSLDGQSSYNEQFF; CDR3nt: TGTGCCAGCAGCTTAGATGGGCAGAGCTCCTACAATGAGCAGTTCTTC
v_gene: TRBV20-1; abundance: -; j_gene: TRBJ1-5; d_gene: -; CDR3aa: CSVQEGGNQPQHF; CDR3nt: TGCAGTGTTCAGGAAGGGGGCAATCAGCCCCAGCATTTT
v_gene: TRBV29-1; abundance: -; j_gene: TRBJ1-5; d_gene: TRBD1; CDR3aa: CSVGRDRNQPQHF; CDR3nt: TGCAGCGTTGGCCGGGACAGAAATCAGCCCCAGCATTTT
v_gene: TRBV7-9; abundance: once; j_gene: TRBJ2-3; d_gene: -; CDR3aa: CASSPDRAADTQYF; CDR3nt: TGTGCCAGCAGCCCGGACCGGGCGGCAGATACGCAGTATTTT
v_gene: TRBV7-2; abundance: few; j_gene: TRBJ2-5; d_gene: -; CDR3aa: CASSQLTQETQYF; CDR3nt: TGTGCCAGCAGTCAGCTGACACAAGAGACCCAGTACTTC
v_gene: TRBV15; abundance: few; j_gene: TRBJ2-7; d_gene: -; CDR3aa: CATSRDRGPVYEQYF; CDR3nt: TGTGCCACCAGCAGAGATCGGGGACCGGTCTACGAGCAGTACTTC
v_gene: TRBV7-6; abundance: -; j_gene: TRBJ2-1; d_gene: TRBD2; CDR3aa: CASSLGTSWSNEQFF; CDR3nt: TGTGCCAGCAGCTTAGGGACTAGCTGGAGTAATGAGCAGTTCTTC
v_gene: TRBV7-9; abundance: -; j_gene: TRBJ2-7; d_gene: TRBD1; CDR3aa: CASSLIQGAHEQYF; CDR3nt: TGTGCCAGCAGCTTAATACAGGGGGCGCACGAGCAGTACTTC
v_gene: TRBV18; abundance: few; j_gene: TRBJ2-7; d_gene: -; CDR3aa: CASSPRQANYEQYF; CDR3nt: TGTGCCAGCTCTCCAAGACAGGCGAACTACGAGCAGTACTTC
v_gene: TRBV28; abundance: once; j_gene: TRBJ2-5; d_gene: -; CDR3aa: CASSGAGLNQETQYF; CDR3nt: TGTGCCAGCAGTGGGGCGGGACTGAACCAAGAGACCCAGTACTTC
v_gene: TRBV10-3; abundance: -; j_gene: TRBJ2-1; d_gene: -; CDR3aa: CAISRRYRRPLYNEQFF; CDR3nt: TGTGCCATCAGTAGAAGGTACAGGCGCCCCCTTTACAATGAGCAGTTCTTC
v_gene: TRBV4-1; abundance: -; j_gene: TRBJ1-2; d_gene: TRBD1; CDR3aa: CASSQLDRANRGYTF; CDR3nt: TGCGCCAGCAGCCAGCTGGACAGGGCAAACCGTGGCTACACCTTC
v_gene: TRBV10-3; abundance: -; j_gene: TRBJ2-2; d_gene: TRBD1; CDR3aa: CAISEPSQGVDGELFF; CDR3nt: TGTGCCATCAGTGAGCCGAGTCAGGGGGTAGACGGGGAGCTGTTTTTT
v_gene: TRBV27; abundance: -; j_gene: TRBJ2-1; d_gene: -; CDR3aa: CASSLSGSEQFF; CDR3nt: TGTGCCAGCAGTTTATCGGGCAGTGAGCAGTTCTTC
v_gene: TRBV10-3; abundance: -; j_gene: TRBJ2-3; d_gene: TRBD1; CDR3aa: CAIQGARDTDTQYF; CDR3nt: TGTGCCATACAGGGGGCGAGGGACACGGATACGCAGTATTTT
v_gene: TRBV29-1; abundance: many; j_gene: TRBJ2-5; d_gene: -; CDR3aa: CSGTHKETQYF; CDR3nt: TGCAGCGGGACTCACAAAGAGACCCAGTACTTC
v_gene: TRBV5-6; abundance: -; j_gene: TRBJ2-7; d_gene: TRBD2; CDR3aa: CASSLLRTSDDYEQYF; CDR3nt: TGTGCCAGCAGCTTGCTCCGGACTAGCGATGATTACGAGCAGTACTTC
v_gene: TRBV2; abundance: -; j_gene: TRBJ2-1; d_gene: -; CDR3aa: CASSEALVRRNEQFF; CDR3nt: TGTGCCAGCAGTGAAGCCTTAGTGAGGCGGAATGAGCAGTTCTTC
v_gene: TRBV29-1; abundance: few; j_gene: TRBJ1-2; d_gene: TRBD1; CDR3aa: CSVPERGQGYGYTF; CDR3nt: TGCAGCGTCCCCGAAAGGGGGCAGGGCTATGGCTACACCTTC
v_gene: TRBV7-2; abundance: -; j_gene: TRBJ2-5; d_gene: TRBD2; CDR3aa: CASSLVSGMLETQYF; CDR3nt: TGTGCCAGCAGCTTAGTTAGCGGGATGTTGGAGACCCAGTACTTC
v_gene: TRBV28; abundance: few; j_gene: TRBJ2-1; d_gene: -; CDR3aa: CASSLTVLHEQFF; CDR3nt: TGTGCCAGCAGTTTAACCGTGCTGCATGAGCAGTTCTTC
v_gene: TRBV7-3; abundance: -; j_gene: TRBJ2-5; d_gene: TRBD2; CDR3aa: CASSPREGGHNEQYF; CDR3nt: TGTGCCAGCAGCCCTCGGGAGGGAGGCCACAATGAGCAGTACTTC
v_gene: TRBV4-1; abundance: -; j_gene: TRBJ2-5; d_gene: -; CDR3aa: CASSQDWGRETQYF; CDR3nt: TGCGCCAGCAGCCAAGATTGGGGGAGGGAGACCCAGTACTTC
v_gene: TRBV12-3/TRBV12-4; abundance: -; j_gene: TRBJ2-1; d_gene: -; CDR3aa: CASSPLGYYNEQFF; CDR3nt: TGTGCCAGCAGTCCATTGGGTTACTACAATGAGCAGTTCTTC
v_gene: TRBV6-1; abundance: few; j_gene: TRBJ2-1; d_gene: TRBD2; CDR3aa: CASGGLAGVNEQFF; CDR3nt: TGTGCCAGCGGGGGGCTAGCGGGGGTGAATGAGCAGTTCTTC
v_gene: TRBV6-6; abundance: -; j_gene: TRBJ2-3; d_gene: TRBD2; CDR3aa: CASSETSGAIDTQYF; CDR3nt: TGTGCCAGCAGCGAGACTAGCGGGGCTATAGATACGCAGTATTTT
v_gene: TRBV20-1; abundance: few; j_gene: TRBJ2-7; d_gene: TRBD2; CDR3aa: CSARGLARLYEQYF; CDR3nt: TGCAGTGCTAGGGGACTAGCGAGACTCTACGAGCAGTACTTC
v_gene: TRBV29-1; abundance: -; j_gene: TRBJ2-5; d_gene: -; CDR3aa: CSVEDIRASNQETQYF; CDR3nt: TGCAGCGTTGAAGATATCAGGGCTTCAAACCAAGAGACCCAGTACTTC
v_gene: TRBV10-3; abundance: -; j_gene: TRBJ2-3; d_gene: -; CDR3aa: CATGYTDTQYF; CDR3nt: TGTGCCACTGGGTACACAGATACGCAGTATTTT
v_gene: TRBV20-1; abundance: -; j_gene: TRBJ1-5; d_gene: -; CDR3aa: CSASRRGDQPQHF; CDR3nt: TGCAGTGCTAGTCGGCGGGGGGATCAGCCCCAGCATTTT
v_gene: TRBV4-1; abundance: -; j_gene: TRBJ1-2; d_gene: -; CDR3aa: CASSQDPGTDYGYTF; CDR3nt: TGCGCCAGCAGCCAAGATCCAGGGACTGACTATGGCTACACCTTC
v_gene: TRBV5-1; abundance: -; j_gene: TRBJ2-7; d_gene: TRBD1; CDR3aa: CASTRGWTGDSYEQYF; CDR3nt: TGCGCCAGCACCCGAGGATGGACAGGAGATTCCTACGAGCAGTACTTC
v_gene: TRBV3-1; abundance: -; j_gene: TRBJ2-4; d_gene: TRBD2; CDR3aa: CASSQVSGADNEQYF; CDR3nt: TGTGCCAGCAGCCAAGTTAGCGGGGCCGACAATGAGCAGTACTTC
v_gene: TRBV20-1; abundance: -; j_gene: TRBJ2-3; d_gene: -; CDR3aa: CSARDLLDRADTQYF; CDR3nt: TGCAGTGCTAGAGATCTCTTGGACAGAGCAGATACGCAGTATTTT
v_gene: TRBV7-9; abundance: -; j_gene: TRBJ2-7; d_gene: TRBD2; CDR3aa: CASSSSGSGRDYEQYF; CDR3nt: TGTGCCAGCAGCTCTTCGGGTAGCGGGCGGGACTACGAGCAGTACTTC
v_gene: TRBV29-1; abundance: -; j_gene: TRBJ1-1; d_gene: TRBD1; CDR3aa: CSVVTGGNTEAFF; CDR3nt: TGCAGCGTGGTGACAGGGGGCAACACTGAAGCTTTCTTT
v_gene: TRBV10-1; abundance: -; j_gene: TRBJ1-1; d_gene: -; CDR3aa: CASSAQLNTEAFF; CDR3nt: TGCGCCAGCAGTGCACAGCTGAACACTGAAGCTTTCTTT
v_gene: TRBV5-5; abundance: few; j_gene: TRBJ2-5; d_gene: -; CDR3aa: CASSLYPEKETQYF; CDR3nt: TGTGCCAGCAGCTTGTATCCAGAGAAAGAGACCCAGTACTTC
v_gene: TRBV20-1; abundance: -; j_gene: TRBJ2-7; d_gene: -; CDR3aa: CSATFPGENYEQYF; CDR3nt: TGCAGTGCTACCTTTCCGGGAGAGAACTACGAGCAGTACTTC
v_gene: TRBV24-1; abundance: -; j_gene: TRBJ2-2; d_gene: TRBD2; CDR3aa: CATSDLWTSDNTGELFF; CDR3nt: TGTGCCACCAGTGATCTCTGGACTAGCGATAACACCGGGGAGCTGTTTTTT
v_gene: TRBV11-3; abundance: -; j_gene: TRBJ2-3; d_gene: TRBD1; CDR3aa: CASSPDRAKDTQYF; CDR3nt: TGTGCCAGCAGCCCGGACAGGGCAAAAGATACGCAGTATTTT
v_gene: TRBV29-1; abundance: -; j_gene: TRBJ1-2; d_gene: -; CDR3aa: CSVDQSPGFNYGYTF; CDR3nt: TGCAGCGTTGATCAAAGTCCGGGGTTCAACTATGGCTACACCTTC